These 21 T cell receptor beta chains share one sample of origin, sequenced in a study of T cell repertoires in cytomegalovirus infection. TCRdb recomputed calls from the reads with MiXCR, one row per CDR3 protein. This sample carries fewer than 300,000 distinct CDR3 sequences, about 25% of them seen once, and the ten largest clones take over 11%. The sequenced material came from PBMCs. Receptors were obtained from a human donor in good health (CMV status not recorded). Some clones in this sample may be carry-over from other donors' samples.

This clonotype was counted ten times or more. The V gene is TRBV28, the J gene TRBJ2-5; 8 nucleotides agree with TRBD2. After removal of 6 bases from V and 5 bases from J, the junction contained 11 bases not matched to a gene. This CDR3 spans 15 amino acids. Germline V lookup: CDR1 MDHEN, CDR2 SYDVKM. The CDR3 nucleotides read TGTGCCAGCAGAGGCCCTAGCGGGCCCCCCGAGACCCAGTACTTC. It is translated as CASRGPSGPPETQYF.

V is TRBV6-6 and J is TRBJ1-1; D perhaps matches TRBD1 (6 bases). Germline V gene data show CDR1 as MNHNY and CDR2 as SVGAGI (reference sequence). The CDR3 runs 16 residues. The V gene lost 5 bases and the J gene lost 3 bases, with 19 bases spanning the gap. The CDR3, as DNA: TGTGCCAGCAGTCCTTCAGGGGCCCGGACCTACACTGAAGCTTTCTTT. Its protein product is CASSPSGARTYTEAFF.

The chain has TRBV7-2 and TRBJ2-7, with 8 positions matching TRBD2. The CDR3 has 14 residues. In germline, CDR1 is SGHTA, CDR2 FQGNSA. Germline trimming cut 2 bases from V and 6 bases from J; bases unmatched to any gene: 6. Here the CDR3 reads CASSLLSSGTEQYF. CDR3 nucleotide sequence: TGTGCCAGCAGCTTACTTAGTAGCGGGACCGAGCAGTACTTC.

This clonotype showed up just a few times. The V and J genes are TRBV28 and TRBJ2-5; D unresolved. CDR1 is MDHEN and CDR2 is SYDVKM in the germline V gene. The CDR3 contains 14 residues. With 2 bases removed from V and 1 base from J, the gap between germline ends came to 8 bases. CDR3 region: CASSLTVAQETQYF. In nucleotides, the CDR3 is TGTGCCAGCAGTTTAACAGTGGCCCAAGAGACCCAGTACTTC.

This clonotype has more than one count but fewer than ten. The chain combines TRBV7-9 with TRBJ1-6, with D maybe TRBD1 (5 bases). V gave up 3 bases and J gave up 9 bases, with 12 bases separating them. CDR1 and CDR2 from the germline V gene are SEHNR and FQNEAQ (reference sequence). This CDR3 comprises 14 residues. In DNA form, the CDR3 reads TGTGCCAGCAGCTTTACGGGGGACGGTTCACCCCTCCACTTT. Amino acids: CASSFTGDGSPLHF.

The rearrangement joins TRBV20-1 to TRBJ1-5; TRBD1 is a possible D gene (5 bases). Trimming removed 3 bases at V and 5 bases at J, with 11 bases between. CDR3 length: 13 residues. Germline V gives CDR1 DFQATT, CDR2 SNEGSKA (reference sequence). CDR3 nucleotides: TGCAGTGCTAGGAATGGGGGAGATCAGCCCCAGCATTTT. It yields the protein CSARNGGDQPQHF.

This chain connects TRBV27 to TRBJ2-1; 9 bases are shared with TRBD1. CDR3 length equals 15 residues. Germline V lookup: CDR1 MNHEY, CDR2 SMNVEV (reference sequence). J was trimmed by 3 bases and V by 6 bases; bases with no gene match: 6. The CDR3 nucleotides read TGTGCCAGCAGGATCCGGGACAGGGACTACAATGAGCAGTTCTTC. Residues: CASRIRDRDYNEQFF.

This clonotype was counted between two and nine times. The V call is TRBV28, the J call TRBJ2-7; D is perhaps TRBD1 (5 bases). The germline gives CDR1 MDHEN, CDR2 SYDVKM. This CDR3 is 13 amino acids long. V dropped 3 bases and J dropped 2 bases, with 8 bases sitting between them. Here the CDR3 reads CASSFRVPYEQYF. The CDR3 DNA reads as TGTGCCAGCAGTTTCAGGGTCCCCTACGAGCAGTACTTC.

The V and J genes are TRBV27 and TRBJ2-7; D unclear. The germline CDR1 and CDR2 sequences are MNHEY and SMNVEV (reference sequence). V was pared by 0 bases and J by 2 bases, with 11 bases between. The length of the CDR3 is 15 residues. The chain's CDR3 is CASSLSRQTPYEQYF. DNA for the CDR3: TGTGCCAGCAGTTTATCGCGGCAGACACCCTACGAGCAGTACTTC.

The V gene is TRBV6-6, the J gene TRBJ2-7; a possible D gene is TRBD1 (5 bases). CDR3 size: 16 residues. CDR1 MNHNY and CDR2 SVGAGI come from the germline V gene (reference sequence). Between the trimmed V and J ends, which lost 4 bases and 3 bases, there was a span of 19 bases. The CDR3 coding sequence is TGTGCCAGCAGTTCCTCCTTAAGGGAAAGGGGCTACGAGCAGTACTTC. Amino acid sequence: CASSSSLRERGYEQYF.

Ten or more counts support this clonotype. The rearrangement uses TRBV6-1 and TRBJ2-6, with D tentatively TRBD1 or TRBD2 (5 bases each). The CDR3 is 15 residues long. V lost 7 bases and J lost 0, with 10 bases in between. Per the germline V gene, CDR1 is MNHNS and CDR2 is SASEGT. CDR3 amino acids: CASTGPSSGANVLTF. The DNA for the CDR3 is TGTGCCAGCACGGGACCGAGCTCTGGGGCCAACGTCCTGACTTTC.

This chain uses TRBV20-1 with TRBJ2-5; the D is unclear. This CDR3 has 14 residues. V was trimmed by 4 bases and J by 2 bases, leaving 14 bases between them. Germline V gives CDR1 DFQATT, CDR2 SNEGSKA (reference sequence). The CDR3 protein is CSATPPGAQETQYF. In DNA, the CDR3 is TGCAGTGCTACCCCGCCGGGCGCTCAAGAGACCCAGTACTTC.

Many counts were recorded for this clonotype. The J gene is TRBJ2-3, the V gene TRBV7-2; 13 bases fit TRBD2. Trimming took 4 bases from V and 5 from J; bases not matched to a gene: 3. The CDR3 contains 15 residues. CDR1 and CDR2 (germline): SGHTA, FQGNSA. CDR3 DNA sequence: TGTGCCAGCAGCTGGACTAGCGGGAGTCTAGATACGCAGTATTTT. Its protein product is CASSWTSGSLDTQYF. Based on the CDR3 plus reference TRBV7-2 and TRBJ2-3, the full variable domain is GAGVSQSPSNKVTEKGKDVELRCDPISGHTALYWYRQSLGQGLEFLIYFQGNSAPDKSGLPSDRFSAERTGGSVSTLTIQRTQQEDSAVYLCASSWTSGSLDTQYFGPGTRLTVL.

V is TRBV11-3 and J is TRBJ2-5; 8 bases are a match to TRBD1. CDR1 SGHNT and CDR2 YENEEA come from the germline V gene. With 3 bases clipped from V and 5 bases from J, the junction kept 11 bases outside the gene matches. The CDR3 is made up of 16 amino acids. For the CDR3, the DNA is TGTGCCAGCAGCTTCGACGACAGGGGAATGCAGGAGACCCAGTACTTC. Its protein is CASSFDDRGMQETQYF.

This clonotype was observed at least ten times. This chain uses TRBV7-2 with TRBJ1-5, with D uncertain. V lost 1 base and J lost 6, with 10 bases in between. The CDR3 contains 14 residues. From germline, CDR1 is SGHTA and CDR2 FQGNSA. The CDR3 DNA sequence: TGTGCCAGCAGCTTAGGCCCGTCGGGTCAGCCCCAGCATTTT. Its protein product is CASSLGPSGQPQHF. Full variable domain (outside the CDR3, taken from reference TRBV7-2 and TRBJ1-5): GAGVSQSPSNKVTEKGKDVELRCDPISGHTALYWYRQSLGQGLEFLIYFQGNSAPDKSGLPSDRFSAERTGGSVSTLTIQRTQQEDSAVYLCASSLGPSGQPQHFGDGTRLSIL.

The DNA of the CDR3 is TGTGCCAGCAGTTACTCGGGGGGATCGCCCCAGCATTTT. Translated, it gives CASSYSGGSPQHF. This chain links TRBV6-2 or TRBV6-3 with TRBJ1-5; tentative D call: TRBD1 (5 bases). Germline CDR1 and CDR2: MNHEY and SVGEGT. The V end lost 0 bases, the J end lost 9 bases, and 9 bases lay between the germline ends. There are 13 residues in the CDR3.

This chain uses TRBV12-3 or TRBV12-4 with TRBJ2-3, with 8 positions matching TRBD1. This CDR3 contains 14 residues. With 6 bases clipped from V and 4 bases from J, the junction kept 6 bases outside the gene matches. DNA for the CDR3: TGTGCCAGCAGGACCGGGACAGGAGCAGATACGCAGTATTTT. It is translated as CASRTGTGADTQYF.

The chain combines TRBV19 with TRBJ2-3, with 7 bases lining up with TRBD2. V lost 6 bases and J lost 4; bases outside the gene matches: 13. From germline, CDR1 is LNHDA and CDR2 SQIVND (reference sequence). The CDR3 spans 16 residues. The CDR3 is CASSPRTAGEADTQYF. The CDR3 region has the DNA TGTGCCAGTAGCCCTCGGACGGCGGGAGAGGCAGATACGCAGTATTTT.

The rearrangement uses TRBV10-3 and TRBJ2-7, with TRBD2 matching 14 bases. V shed 11 bases and J 3 bases; nucleotides not matched to a gene: 6. The germline V gene has CDR1 ENHRY and CDR2 SYGVKD. The CDR3 contains 14 residues. The DNA of the CDR3 is TGTGCCTCCCAAGGGACTAGCGGGAGCTACGAGCAGTACTTC. Translating gives CASQGTSGSYEQYF.

The chain is built from TRBV11-2 and TRBJ2-1, with 15 positions matching TRBD2. The CDR3 contains 15 residues. V was clipped by 5 bases and J by 7 bases; unmatched bases: 3. Germline V gene data show CDR1 as SGHAT and CDR2 as FQNNGV. The CDR3 bases are TGTGCCAGCAGCAAGGGACTAGCGGGGGGTAATGAGCAGTTCTTC. This encodes CASSKGLAGGNEQFF.

This clonotype was detected ten times or more. V gene TRBV28 combines with J gene TRBJ1-5; TRBD1 matches at 7 bases. Germline CDR1 MDHEN, CDR2 SYDVKM. J was trimmed by 5 bases and V by 4 bases; bases with no gene match: 5. This CDR3 has 14 amino acids. The CDR3 sequence is CASSSRQGHQPQHF. CDR3 bases: TGTGCCAGCAGTTCTAGACAGGGCCATCAGCCCCAGCATTTT.